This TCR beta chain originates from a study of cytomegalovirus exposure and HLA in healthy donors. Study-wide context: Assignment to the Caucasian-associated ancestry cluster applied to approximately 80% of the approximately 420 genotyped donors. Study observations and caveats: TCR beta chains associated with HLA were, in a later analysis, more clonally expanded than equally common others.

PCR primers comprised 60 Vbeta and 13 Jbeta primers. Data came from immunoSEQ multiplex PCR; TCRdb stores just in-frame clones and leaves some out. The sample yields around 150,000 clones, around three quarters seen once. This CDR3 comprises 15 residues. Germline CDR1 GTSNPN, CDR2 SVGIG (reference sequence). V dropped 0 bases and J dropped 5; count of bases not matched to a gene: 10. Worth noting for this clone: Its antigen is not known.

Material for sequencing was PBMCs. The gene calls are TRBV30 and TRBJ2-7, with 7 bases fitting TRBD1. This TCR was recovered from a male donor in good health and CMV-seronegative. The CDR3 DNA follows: TGTGCCTGGAGTGTACCGAGGACAGGCTTTAACGAGCAGTACTTC. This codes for CAWSVPRTGFNEQYF.